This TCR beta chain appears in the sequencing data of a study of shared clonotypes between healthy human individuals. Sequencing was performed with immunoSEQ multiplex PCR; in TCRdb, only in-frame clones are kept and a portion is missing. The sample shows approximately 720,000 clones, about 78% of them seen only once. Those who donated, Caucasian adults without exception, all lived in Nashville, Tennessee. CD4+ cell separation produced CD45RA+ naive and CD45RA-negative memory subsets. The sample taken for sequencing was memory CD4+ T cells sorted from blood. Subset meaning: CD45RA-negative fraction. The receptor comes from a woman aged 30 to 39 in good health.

The CDR3 region is CASSDGQGPYGYTF. Written as DNA, the CDR3 is TGTGCCAGCTCTGATGGACAGGGTCCCTATGGCTACACCTTC. The V gene is TRBV28, the J gene TRBJ1-2, with 8 positions matching TRBD1. Losses at the gene ends were 8 bases for V and 4 bases for J; bases not matched to a gene: 9. This CDR3 region has 14 residues. Per germline, CDR1 MDHEN and CDR2 SYDVKM.